A selection of T cell receptor beta chains follows, all from one sample in a study of cytomegalovirus exposure and HLA in healthy donors. The data were produced by immunoSEQ multiplex PCR, yet TCRdb's version contains in-frame clones alone and is incomplete. The repertoire holds around 190,000 clones, with approximately 80% as singletons. Sample: PBMCs. The origin of the receptors is a female donor in good health and CMV-seronegative. The CDR3 runs from the conserved cysteine through the conserved F or W. D genes are given only for firm matches. The listing skips clone size in some rows; elsewhere it reads once, few, many or a size class.

v_gene: TRBV15; d_gene: TRBD2; abundance: NA; j_gene: TRBJ2-1; CDR3nt: TGTGCCACCAGCGAAGCGGGAGGGCCCTCGGATGAGCAGTTCTTC; CDR3aa: CATSEAGGPSDEQFF
v_gene: TRBV28; d_gene: NA; abundance: NA; j_gene: TRBJ2-7; CDR3nt: TGTGCCAGCATACACTCTAGGGGGACCTACGAGCAGTACTTC; CDR3aa: CASIHSRGTYEQYF
v_gene: TRBV7-6; d_gene: NA; abundance: NA; j_gene: TRBJ1-1; CDR3nt: TGTGCCAGCAGCTTAGCTTGGGGGGACACTGAAGCTTTCTTT; CDR3aa: CASSLAWGDTEAFF
v_gene: TRBV5-4; d_gene: NA; abundance: NA; j_gene: TRBJ2-7; CDR3nt: TGTGCCAGCAGCTTGGCCACAGGCTCCTACGAGCAGTACTTC; CDR3aa: CASSLATGSYEQYF
v_gene: TRBV7-9; d_gene: TRBD2; abundance: few; j_gene: TRBJ2-5; CDR3nt: TGTGCCAGCAGCTTAGTGTCGACTAGCGACCTACAAGAGACCCAGTACTTC; CDR3aa: CASSLVSTSDLQETQYF
v_gene: TRBV27; d_gene: TRBD2; abundance: few; j_gene: TRBJ2-1; CDR3nt: TGTGCCAGCACCGCCGGGGGGGTCTCAACCTACAATGAGCAGTTCTTC; CDR3aa: CASTAGGVSTYNEQFF
v_gene: TRBV7-8; d_gene: TRBD1; abundance: NA; j_gene: TRBJ2-3; CDR3nt: TGTGCCAGCAGCTCGTGGACAGGGGAGGAGGATACGCAGTATTTT; CDR3aa: CASSSWTGEEDTQYF
v_gene: TRBV7-3; d_gene: NA; abundance: NA; j_gene: TRBJ2-3; CDR3nt: TGTGCCAGCAGCCCAGGGGGCCTAAGCGGGGACAGCACAGATACGCAGTATTTT; CDR3aa: CASSPGGLSGDSTDTQYF
v_gene: TRBV5-8; d_gene: NA; abundance: NA; j_gene: TRBJ2-2; CDR3nt: TGTGCCAGCAGCAGGGGTACAGGATACACCGGGGAGCTGTTTTTT; CDR3aa: CASSRGTGYTGELFF
v_gene: TRBV18; d_gene: NA; abundance: NA; j_gene: TRBJ2-3; CDR3nt: TGTGCCAGCTCACCATACTCTCTCGAGACGCAGTATTTT; CDR3aa: CASSPYSLETQYF
v_gene: TRBV14; d_gene: TRBD1; abundance: NA; j_gene: TRBJ1-2; CDR3nt: TGTGCCAGCAGCCCTGGGGCAGGGGGTCCCAGCTATGGCTACACCTTC; CDR3aa: CASSPGAGGPSYGYTF
v_gene: TRBV11-3; d_gene: NA; abundance: NA; j_gene: TRBJ2-3; CDR3nt: TGTGCCAGCAGCTTAGGTCAACTGATCACAGATACGCAGTATTTT; CDR3aa: CASSLGQLITDTQYF
v_gene: TRBV19; d_gene: NA; abundance: NA; j_gene: TRBJ1-2; CDR3nt: TGTGCCAGTAGTATAACCCGCCAGGATGTCTATGGCTACACCTTC; CDR3aa: CASSITRQDVYGYTF
v_gene: TRBV4-2; d_gene: NA; abundance: NA; j_gene: TRBJ1-5; CDR3nt: TGTGCCAGCAGCCAAGATTCGAGTAGCAATCAGCCCCAGCATTTT; CDR3aa: CASSQDSSSNQPQHF
v_gene: TRBV5-1; d_gene: NA; abundance: NA; j_gene: TRBJ2-2; CDR3nt: TGCGCCAGCAGCCCCCAGGGAACCGGGGAGCTGTTTTTT; CDR3aa: CASSPQGTGELFF
v_gene: TRBV27; d_gene: NA; abundance: NA; j_gene: TRBJ1-4; CDR3nt: TGTGCCAGCAGTTTAAGGGGAGGTAATGAAAAACTGTTTTTT; CDR3aa: CASSLRGGNEKLFF
v_gene: TRBV28; d_gene: NA; abundance: NA; j_gene: TRBJ2-7; CDR3nt: TGTGCCAGCAGTTTACAGGGAACGAACTACGAGCAGTACTTC; CDR3aa: CASSLQGTNYEQYF
v_gene: TRBV18; d_gene: NA; abundance: NA; j_gene: TRBJ1-3; CDR3nt: TGTGCCAGCTCACCCCTGGTTACCGGGGAACTCGGAAACACCATATATTTT; CDR3aa: CASSPLVTGELGNTIYF
v_gene: TRBV7-2; d_gene: NA; abundance: NA; j_gene: TRBJ2-7; CDR3nt: TGTGCCAGCAGCTTAGTAGTGAATCGTTACGAGCAGTACTTC; CDR3aa: CASSLVVNRYEQYF
v_gene: TRBV5-1; d_gene: TRBD2; abundance: NA; j_gene: TRBJ2-3; CDR3nt: TGCGCCAGCAGTCTTAGCGGGGCGACCACAGATACGCAGTATTTT; CDR3aa: CASSLSGATTDTQYF
v_gene: TRBV11-3; d_gene: TRBD1; abundance: NA; j_gene: TRBJ1-6; CDR3nt: TGTGCCAGCTCGGGGACAGGGGTCAATTCACCCCTCCACTTT; CDR3aa: CASSGTGVNSPLHF
v_gene: TRBV7-6; d_gene: NA; abundance: once; j_gene: TRBJ1-4; CDR3nt: TGTGCCAGCAGCCCTAACCAGGGGAATGAAAAACTGTTTTTT; CDR3aa: CASSPNQGNEKLFF
v_gene: TRBV7-8; d_gene: TRBD2; abundance: NA; j_gene: TRBJ2-7; CDR3nt: TGTGCCAGCAGCTTACTTGTGGGGGGGACCTACGAGCAGTACTTC; CDR3aa: CASSLLVGGTYEQYF
v_gene: TRBV28; d_gene: NA; abundance: once; j_gene: TRBJ2-2; CDR3nt: TGTGCCAGCAGTTTTTCAGGGCTCGTGGCCGGGGAGCTGTTTTTT; CDR3aa: CASSFSGLVAGELFF
v_gene: TRBV18; d_gene: TRBD1; abundance: few; j_gene: TRBJ2-7; CDR3nt: TGTGCCAGCTCATGGACAGGGGGCCGGGATGAGCAGTACTTC; CDR3aa: CASSWTGGRDEQYF
v_gene: TRBV19; d_gene: TRBD1; abundance: NA; j_gene: TRBJ2-2; CDR3nt: TGTGCCAGTAGTACTCCGAGGACAGGGCTCACCGGGGAGCTGTTTTTT; CDR3aa: CASSTPRTGLTGELFF
v_gene: TRBV2; d_gene: NA; abundance: NA; j_gene: TRBJ1-5; CDR3nt: TGTGCCAGCAAGGACAGTAGCAATCAGCCCCAGCATTTT; CDR3aa: CASKDSSNQPQHF
v_gene: TRBV6-5; d_gene: NA; abundance: NA; j_gene: TRBJ2-7; CDR3nt: TGTGCCAGCAGTTACGACAGCACCCTAACCTACGAGCAGTACTTC; CDR3aa: CASSYDSTLTYEQYF
v_gene: TRBV9; d_gene: NA; abundance: NA; j_gene: TRBJ2-3; CDR3nt: TGTGCCAGCAGCGTAGAAGCGTATAGCACAGATACGCAGTATTTT; CDR3aa: CASSVEAYSTDTQYF
v_gene: TRBV2; d_gene: NA; abundance: few; j_gene: TRBJ2-3; CDR3nt: TGTGCCAGCAGACTAGCCTCCGTCGATACGCAGTATTTT; CDR3aa: CASRLASVDTQYF